Following are 20 T cell receptor beta chains from one sample sequenced in a study of blood T cell repertoires in COVID-19. Sequencing used immunoSEQ multiplex PCR; TCRdb keeps in-frame clones, though not all of them. Among under 150,000 clones listed, roughly four fifths were seen once. The sample consisted of PBMCs or T cells enriched from blood (not recorded which). The receptors were gathered from a man aged 25-45 years who had recovered from COVID-19.

The J gene is TRBJ2-1, the V gene TRBV6-5; 10 positions match TRBD2. The length of the CDR3 is 16 residues. Germline V lookup: CDR1 MNHEY, CDR2 SVGAGI. Trimming at V came to 1 base and at J to 8 bases, leaving 8 bases not matched to a gene. The CDR3 spells CASSYLSGGAWDEQFF. The CDR3 nucleotides read TGTGCCAGCAGTTACTTAAGCGGGGGGGCCTGGGATGAGCAGTTCTTC.

This clone appeared once. This may arise from a read error, as a much more abundant clone is one base away. Additional DNA sequences in this sample encode the identical CDR3. This rearrangement joins TRBV6-4 to TRBJ2-3, with TRBD2 matching 11 bases. The germline CDR1 and CDR2 sequences are MRHNA and SNTAGT. The CDR3 has 15 amino acids. V was clipped by 0 bases and J by 6 bases; unmatched bases: 2. This chain's CDR3 is CASSDSSGGADTQYF. CDR3 DNA sequence: TGTGCCAGCAGTGACTCTAGCGGGGGGGCCGATACGCAGTATTTT.

This clone has only one observation. The V call is TRBV18, the J call TRBJ1-5; 7 bases line up with TRBD1. With V trimmed by 4 bases and J by 7 bases, 10 bases remained unmatched. The germline V gene encodes CDR1 KGHSH and CDR2 LQKENI. The CDR3 sequence is 15 residues long. In DNA, the CDR3 is TGTGCCAGCTCACAGCGAGCAGGGACAGAGCAGCCCCAGCATTTT. It is translated as CASSQRAGTEQPQHF.

The CDR3, as DNA: TGTGCCAGCAGCCTGGGGGACAGGGAGCAGTACTTC. This sequence encodes CASSLGDREQYF. The gene calls are TRBV2 and TRBJ2-7; 8 bases align to TRBD1. The V and J ends lost 6 bases and 7 bases, in that order; junction bases with no gene match: 5. The CDR3 extends over 12 amino acids. Germline V gene lookup returns CDR1 SNHLY and CDR2 FYNNEI.

J is TRBJ2-1 and V is TRBV2; 8 nucleotides align to TRBD1. The CDR3 has 13 amino acids. Trimming at V came to 6 bases and at J to 7 bases, leaving 5 bases not matched to a gene. Germline V CDR1 and CDR2: SNHLY, FYNNEI. The CDR3 DNA is TGTGCCAGCAGCAGGACAGGGTATAATGAGCAGTTCTTC. The encoded protein is CASSRTGYNEQFF.

This rearrangement joins TRBV9 to TRBJ2-2; TRBD1 aligns across 9 bases. The CDR3 totals 17 residues. Germline V gene sequence: CDR1 SGDLS, CDR2 YYNGEE. Trimming took 1 base from V and 3 from J; bases not matched to a gene: 7. The CDR3 is CASSVTGGAAYTGELFF. CDR3 nucleotide sequence: TGTGCCAGCAGCGTAACAGGGGGCGCGGCTTACACCGGGGAGCTGTTTTTT.

V and J are TRBV13 and TRBJ2-2; 10 bases fit TRBD1. CDR1 and CDR2 from the germline V gene are PRHDT and FYEKMQ (reference sequence). This CDR3 has 17 residues. The V and J ends lost 5 bases and 4 bases, in that order; junction bases with no gene match: 10. Written as DNA, the CDR3 is TGTGCCAGCAGCATCGACAGGGGGCCGGGAGGCACCGGGGAGCTGTTTTTT. It codes for CASSIDRGPGGTGELFF.

The chain joins TRBV2 to TRBJ1-1, with D unclear. There are 14 residues in the CDR3. The V end was cut by 4 bases, the J end by 3 bases, with 12 bases between. In germline, CDR1 is SNHLY, CDR2 FYNNEI. CDR3 sequence: CASSAERRYTEAFF. Here the CDR3 DNA reads TGTGCCAGCAGTGCCGAGAGGCGTTACACTGAAGCTTTCTTT.

The chain joins TRBV6-5 to TRBJ1-1; 8 nucleotides line up with TRBD1. With V trimmed by 6 bases and J by 4 bases, 4 bases remained unmatched. Germline V CDR1 and CDR2: MNHEY, SVGAGI. This CDR3 has 13 residues. CDR3 nucleotides: TGTGCCAGCAGCCGACAGGGGACCACTGAAGCTTTCTTT. It translates to CASSRQGTTEAFF.

This chain connects TRBV7-6 to TRBJ2-1; the match to TRBD2 covers 10 bases. With V trimmed by 3 bases and J by 7 bases, 12 bases remained unmatched. Germline V lookup: CDR1 SGHVS, CDR2 FNYEAQ. The CDR3 extends over 17 amino acids. The CDR3 DNA is TGTGCCAGCAGCTTCTTTCCTAGCGGGAGTCCATTTAATGAGCAGTTCTTC. It translates to CASSFFPSGSPFNEQFF.

The J gene is TRBJ1-6, the V gene TRBV6-6, with a tentative D call TRBD1 (5 bases). The V end lost 6 bases, the J end lost 2 bases, and 14 bases lay between the germline ends. Germline CDR1 and CDR2: MNHNY and SVGAGI (reference sequence). The CDR3 runs to 16 residues. CDR3 coding DNA: TGTGCCAGCAGCCGGATGCAGGGTCCCTATAATTCACCCCTCCACTTT. As protein: CASSRMQGPYNSPLHF.

The count of this clone is one. The chain has TRBV9 and TRBJ1-3; 7 positions agree with TRBD1. CDR3 size: 15 residues. The germline CDR1 and CDR2 sequences are SGDLS and YYNGEE. V shed 2 bases, J shed 2 bases, and the junction held 4 bases outside the gene matches. CDR3 bases: TGTGCCAGCAGCGTTACAGGGGACCCTGGAAACACCATATATTTT. It encodes CASSVTGDPGNTIYF.

The CDR3 sequence is CASSFGTSTGELFF. The CDR3 DNA sequence: TGTGCCAGCAGCTTCGGGACAAGCACCGGGGAGCTGTTTTTT. The chain uses TRBV5-4 and TRBJ2-2, with D tentatively TRBD1 (6 bases). Germline V gene sequence: CDR1 SGHNT, CDR2 YYREEE (reference sequence). The CDR3 is 14 amino acids. V lost 2 bases to trimming and J lost 4 bases, with 9 bases between them.

CDR3 nucleotide sequence: TGTGCCAGCAGCCCGGGCAGGGTCCTGAAAGAGACCCAGTACTTC. Residues: CASSPGRVLKETQYF. The genes are TRBV11-2 and TRBJ2-5; a possible D gene is TRBD1 (5 bases). Germline values: CDR1 SGHAT, CDR2 FQNNGV. The V end was cut by 5 bases, the J end by 3 bases, with 16 bases between. This CDR3 is 15 amino acids long.

This clone has more than one count but fewer than ten. The gene calls are TRBV21-1 and TRBJ1-2; TRBD1, as called in the table, went unchecked against the DNA. TRBV21-1 is assigned pseudogene status. This CDR3 is built from 13 residues. The CDR3 spells CASSKTGGYGYTF. The CDR3 DNA is TGTGCCAGCAGCAAAACAGGGGGCTATGGCTACACCTTC.

This clone has just a few counts. This chain connects TRBV7-9 to TRBJ2-5; D ambiguous. The CDR3 consists of 13 residues. V was clipped by 3 bases and J by 5 bases, with 10 bases between them. Germline CDR1 is SEHNR and CDR2 is FQNEAQ (reference sequence). In DNA form, the CDR3 reads TGTGCCAGCAGCTTCGACTTCGCGGAGACCCAGTACTTC. It encodes CASSFDFAETQYF.

The CDR3 DNA reads TGTGCTAGTGGGACCGGGGACAGGGGTGGCTACACCTTC. It translates to CASGTGDRGGYTF. J is TRBJ1-2 and V is TRBV12-5; 10 nucleotides align to TRBD1. CDR3 length equals 13 residues. Trimming cost V 6 bases and J 7 bases; bases outside gene matches: 5. From germline, CDR1 is LGHNT and CDR2 FRNRAP.

Notes on this clone: At one of its ends the junction is not consistent with the germline gene, which may arise from a read error. V usage is TRBV7-7 and J usage is TRBJ2-5; a possible D gene is TRBD2 (5 bases). The germline CDR1 and CDR2 sequences are SSHAT and FNYEAQ (reference sequence). The CDR3 spans 14 residues. The CDR3 DNA follows: TGTGCTAGCAGCTTGGCCGGGATTCAAGAAACCCAGTACTTC. Amino acid sequence: CASSLAGIQETQYF.

The chain couples TRBV7-9 to TRBJ2-1, with D perhaps TRBD2 (7 bases). Germline assignment: CDR1 SEHNR and CDR2 FQNEAQ (reference sequence). The CDR3 is 14 residues long. V lost 5 bases, J lost 7 bases, and 15 bases lay in between. CDR3 sequence (DNA): TGTGCCAGCAGCGAAGGGGGACTAACGAATGAGCAGTTCTTC. Residues: CASSEGGLTNEQFF.

The genes are TRBV9 and TRBJ2-5; D might be TRBD2 (5 bases). The CDR3 loop spans 14 amino acids. Trimming pared 0 bases from V and 5 bases from J, leaving 11 bases between. Germline V gives CDR1 SGDLS, CDR2 YYNGEE. In DNA, the CDR3 is TGTGCCAGCAGCGTAGAGGGAGCAGGCGAGACCCAGTACTTC. It encodes CASSVEGAGETQYF.